Following are 20 T cell receptor beta chains from one sample sequenced in a study of T cells in Graves' hyperthyroidism and ophthalmopathy. RNA transcripts were the template for amplifying TCR beta CDR3 regions. First-round RT-PCR with HTBI primers amplified the TCR CDR3 region. TCRdb recomputed calls from the multiplex PCR reads with MiXCR, one row per CDR3 protein. The sample lists 400,000 to 600,000 distinct CDR3 sequences, about 20% occurring once. Specimen: blood. The receptor set was obtained from a man younger than 35 with Graves' hyperthyroidism.

This clonotype was seen many times. The gene calls are TRBV6-1 and TRBJ1-5; D is unclear. This CDR3 contains 14 residues. The germline V and J ends were trimmed by 3 bases and 6 bases, with 12 bases remaining between them. CDR1 MNHNS and CDR2 SASEGT come from the germline V gene. CDR3 sequence (DNA): TGTGCCAGCAGTGAGGCCGTGGGAGGTCAGCCCCAGCATTTT. Residues: CASSEAVGGQPQHF.

This clonotype was seen many times. CDR3 sequence (DNA): TGTGCCAGCAGTGAAGCGCTTTTGGGGGCGGGGGCATATGGCTACACCTTC. Amino acid sequence: CASSEALLGAGAYGYTF. The chain uses TRBV6-1 and TRBJ1-2; D might be TRBD1 (6 bases). Trimming pared 0 bases from V and 5 bases from J, leaving 19 bases between. This CDR3 is 17 amino acids long. The germline CDR1 and CDR2 sequences are MNHNS and SASEGT.

The sample holds many counts of this clonotype. The chain couples TRBV7-9 to TRBJ2-7; no definite D call. With 4 bases removed from V and 5 bases from J, the gap between germline ends came to 12 bases. From germline, CDR1 is SEHNR and CDR2 FQNEAQ (reference sequence). The CDR3 sequence is 13 residues long. DNA of the CDR3: TGTGCCAGCAGCTCCGCTAACACAGACGAGCAGTACTTC. Amino acid sequence: CASSSANTDEQYF.

This clonotype has at least ten counts. The J gene is TRBJ2-5, the V gene TRBV28, with D possibly called TRBD1 or TRBD2 (6 bases each). Trimming removed 1 base at V and 4 bases at J, with 16 bases between. Germline values: CDR1 MDHEN, CDR2 SYDVKM. The CDR3 is 16 amino acids. The CDR3 coding sequence is TGTGCCAGCAGTTTATTATCGGGGGCCATGGCAGAGACCCAGTACTTC. This sequence encodes CASSLLSGAMAETQYF.

The chain links TRBV12-3 or TRBV12-4 to TRBJ1-2; tentatively, D is TRBD1 (5 bases). Trimming pared 5 bases from V and 5 bases from J, leaving 15 bases between. The CDR3 consists of 14 residues. This CDR3 is CASSQGTVGYGYTF. The CDR3 region has the DNA TGTGCCAGCAGTCAAGGGACGGTCGGGTATGGCTACACCTTC.

This clonotype was found many times. The CDR3 DNA reads TGTGCCTGGAGTGTACAGTTTCTGGGCGAAGCTTTCTTT. Encoded protein: CAWSVQFLGEAFF. The rearrangement links TRBV30 to TRBJ1-1, with unresolved D. This CDR3 contains 13 residues. V lost 0 bases, J lost 8 bases, and 13 bases lay in between. Germline V gene data show CDR1 as GTSNPN and CDR2 as SVGIG (reference sequence).

Many counts were recorded for this clonotype. J is TRBJ1-1 and V is TRBV30; the match to TRBD1 covers 10 bases. Germline V gene lookup returns CDR1 GTSNPN and CDR2 SVGIG (reference sequence). The CDR3 sequence is 13 residues long. The trim removed 5 bases at V and 4 bases at J, leaving 4 bases unmatched. The CDR3 bases are TGTGCCTGGGGGGGACAGGGGTCCACTGAAGCTTTCTTT. This codes for CAWGGQGSTEAFF.

This clonotype was counted at least ten times. As DNA, the CDR3 is TGTGCCAGCACCGCTCGAAGTAGGCCCACCGGGGAGCTGTTTTTT. Its protein product is CASTARSRPTGELFF. The V gene is TRBV12-3 or TRBV12-4, the J gene TRBJ2-2; D not resolved. V was trimmed by 7 bases and J by 4 bases, leaving 16 bases between them. CDR3 length: 15 residues.

This clonotype was picked up a small number of times. This chain joins TRBV28 and TRBJ2-7; D is undetermined. Germline CDR1 is MDHEN and CDR2 is SYDVKM. The CDR3 runs to 13 residues. Trimming removed 6 bases at V and 2 bases at J, with 11 bases between. The CDR3 reads CASSLRVPYEQYF. The CDR3 DNA reads as TGTGCCAGCAGCCTCCGGGTTCCCTACGAGCAGTACTTC. Complete variable domain (other parts from reference TRBV28 and TRBJ2-7): DVKVTQSSRYLVKRTGEKVFLECVQDMDHENMFWYRQDPGLGLRLIYFSYDVKMKEKGDIPEGYSVSREKKERFSLILESASTNQTSMYLCASSLRVPYEQYFGPGTRLTVT.

V is TRBV30 and J is TRBJ2-7; 9 nucleotides match TRBD1. J gave up 4 bases and V 3 bases, and 4 bases lay outside the gene matches. The CDR3 is 13 amino acids. The germline CDR1 and CDR2 sequences are GTSNPN and SVGIG (reference sequence). The CDR3 reads CAWSTDRGYEQYF. The CDR3 region has the DNA TGTGCCTGGAGCACGGACAGGGGTTACGAGCAGTACTTC.

J is TRBJ1-1 and V is TRBV3-1; D might be TRBD1 (5 bases). Germline assignment: CDR1 LGHDT and CDR2 YNNKEL (reference sequence). V was pared by 1 base and J by 6 bases, with 12 bases between. The CDR3 covers 14 residues. The CDR3 DNA is TGTGCCAGCAGCCAAGGACTTGGGGCCTCTGAAGCTTTCTTT. It codes for CASSQGLGASEAFF.

The table lists this clonotype with many counts. This chain connects TRBV28 to TRBJ1-2; D not resolved. Germline CDR1 is MDHEN and CDR2 is SYDVKM. Trimming left V 10 bases short and J 8 bases short, with 11 bases between. The CDR3 covers 10 residues. CDR3 protein: CATYREGYTF. CDR3 DNA sequence: TGTGCCACCTATAGGGAGGGCTACACCTTC.

This clonotype was recorded at least ten times. DNA for the CDR3: TGTGCCAGCAGCGGGGAAACCGGGGAGCTGTTTTTT. This translates into CASSGETGELFF. V usage is TRBV4-2 and J usage is TRBJ2-2; D gene unclear. Deletions cut 5 bases from V and 5 bases from J, with 6 bases between. Germline-derived CDR1 and CDR2 are LGHNA and YNFKEQ. The CDR3 length is 12 residues.

V usage is TRBV5-1 and J usage is TRBJ2-4; D unclear. CDR3 size: 13 residues. Germline CDR1 SGHRS, CDR2 YFSETQ. Trimming took 2 bases from V and 7 from J, leaving 10 bases between them. The CDR3: CASSLDYNNIQYF. The CDR3 DNA sequence: TGCGCCAGCAGCTTAGATTACAACAACATTCAGTACTTC.

The sample holds a few counts of this clonotype. The V call is TRBV19, the J call TRBJ1-2; weak D call: TRBD1 (5 bases). Germline assignment: CDR1 LNHDA and CDR2 SQIVND (reference sequence). The CDR3 has 12 residues. Trimming took off 4 bases at V and 7 bases at J, with 10 bases between the two ends. The CDR3 here is CASSTGQVGYTF. DNA for the CDR3: TGTGCCAGTAGTACCGGACAAGTTGGCTACACCTTC.

In its sample, this clonotype was seen many times. The V call is TRBV24-1, the J call TRBJ1-2, with no clear D. V was clipped by 1 base and J by 2 bases, with 7 bases between them. Germline V gene data show CDR1 as KGHDR and CDR2 as SFDVKD. CDR3 size: 14 residues. CDR3 coding DNA: TGTGCCACCAGTGATTTCCCCGACAACTATGGCTACACCTTC. Amino acid sequence: CATSDFPDNYGYTF.

Ten or more counts support this clonotype. The V call is TRBV20-1, the J call TRBJ2-4; 7 bases align to TRBD2. This CDR3 contains 13 residues. V shed 5 bases and J 5 bases; nucleotides not matched to a gene: 6. From germline, CDR1 is DFQATT and CDR2 SNEGSKA (reference sequence). CDR3 in amino acids: CSAERDYENIQYF. For the CDR3, the DNA is TGCAGTGCTGAGCGGGACTACGAAAACATTCAGTACTTC.

This clonotype was counted ten times or more. The chain recombines TRBV2 with TRBJ1-5; tentatively, D is TRBD1 (5 bases). The CDR3 is made up of 17 amino acids. Trimming removed 2 bases from V and 0 bases from J, with 14 bases in between. Per the germline V gene, CDR1 is SNHLY and CDR2 is FYNNEI. For the CDR3, the DNA is TGTGCCAGCAGTGAATACCCCGGGGCGGTTAGCAATCAGCCCCAGCATTTT. Amino acid sequence: CASSEYPGAVSNQPQHF.

This chain's CDR3 is CSARPYSNYGYTF. The DNA of the CDR3 is TGCAGTGCTAGACCATACTCAAACTATGGCTACACCTTC. The V call is TRBV20-1, the J call TRBJ1-2; D is unclear. Germline V CDR1 and CDR2: DFQATT, SNEGSKA (reference sequence). The CDR3 contains 13 residues. Trimming left V 2 bases short and J 2 bases short, with 9 bases between.

The V call is TRBV28, the J call TRBJ1-5; D is perhaps TRBD1 (5 bases). The CDR3 is made up of 16 amino acids. The germline gives CDR1 MDHEN, CDR2 SYDVKM. V was clipped by 6 bases and J by 3 bases, with 18 bases between them. The CDR3 is CASRSRAGLLNQPQHF. The CDR3 region has the DNA TGTGCCAGCAGATCAAGGGCGGGGCTGCTCAATCAGCCCCAGCATTTT. The whole variable domain, remainder taken from reference TRBV28 and TRBJ1-5, is DVKVTQSSRYLVKRTGEKVFLECVQDMDHENMFWYRQDPGLGLRLIYFSYDVKMKEKGDIPEGYSVSREKKERFSLILESASTNQTSMYLCASRSRAGLLNQPQHFGDGTRLSIL.